The TCR beta chain described here comes from a study of chemoradiotherapy in HPV16-positive cancers. For the study at large: A couple of HPV16-positive patients' cells yielded candidate HPV-specific clones and common motifs. Study-level results: Candidate HPV-specific clones and E7-related TCR motifs grew in tumor during treatment. Only two HPV16-positive patients supplied the functional HPV-specificity definition.

The assay was immunoSEQ multiplex PCR, and TCRdb's table has in-frame clones only and misses some. Of approximately 13,000 clones listed, approximately 80% were seen once; the top ten hold roughly 1.5%. CDR1 SGHAT and CDR2 FQNNGV come from the germline V gene. V was pared by 2 bases and J by 0 bases, with 11 bases between. This CDR3 has 15 amino acids. Repertoires were sampled repeatedly during chemoradiotherapy. Concerning this clone itself: Its target is unknown.

The chain recombines TRBV11-2 with TRBJ2-7; D is possibly TRBD1 (6 bases). This sequence originates from a human donor with HPV-associated anogenital cancer. Specimen collection occurred from a patient who underwent chemoradiotherapy. The CDR3 region is CASSLIRTVSYEQYF. The CDR3 DNA is TGTGCCAGCAGCTTAATCAGGACAGTCTCCTACGAGCAGTACTTC. The whole variable domain, filled in from reference TRBV11-2 and TRBJ2-7, reads EAGVAQSPRYKIIEKRQSVAFWCNPISGHATLYWYQQILGQGPKLLIQFQNNGVVDDSQLPKDRFSAERLKGVDSTLKIQPAKLEDSAVYLCASSLIRTVSYEQYFGPGTRLTVT.